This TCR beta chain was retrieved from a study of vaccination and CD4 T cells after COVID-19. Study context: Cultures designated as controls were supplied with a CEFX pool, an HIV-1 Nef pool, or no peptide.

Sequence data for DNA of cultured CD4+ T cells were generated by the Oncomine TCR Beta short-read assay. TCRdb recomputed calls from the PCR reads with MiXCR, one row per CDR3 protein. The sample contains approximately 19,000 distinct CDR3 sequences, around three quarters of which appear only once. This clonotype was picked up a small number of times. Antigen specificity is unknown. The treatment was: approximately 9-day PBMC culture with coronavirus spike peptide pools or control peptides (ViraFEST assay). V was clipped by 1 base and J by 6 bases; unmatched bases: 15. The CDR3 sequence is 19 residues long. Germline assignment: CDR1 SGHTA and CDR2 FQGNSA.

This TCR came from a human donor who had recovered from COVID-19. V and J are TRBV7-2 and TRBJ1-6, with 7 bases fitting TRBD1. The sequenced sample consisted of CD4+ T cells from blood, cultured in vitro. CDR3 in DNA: TGTGCCAGCAGCTTAGTCGTTGGGAGACAGGGCTGGAGTAATTCACCCCTCCACTTT. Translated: CASSLVVGRQGWSNSPLHF.